The clone carrying this T cell receptor (beta chain) was picked up a small number of times. Antigen unknown. V lost 4 bases and J lost 6; bases outside the gene matches: 6. The CDR3 has 14 residues. The germline gives CDR1 SGHRS, CDR2 YFSETQ. TCRdb fed the 5' RACE reads into MiXCR, producing one record per CDR3 protein. The sample holds some 70,000 distinct CDR3 sequences; around 17% are singletons and the top ten take about a third. This entry is derived from a study of T-cell memory formation after mild COVID-19. Notes on the study in general: Proof of SARS-CoV-2 specificity was absent for the second-wave clones that crested on day 37.

This sequence originates from an adult woman who had mild COVID-19 (a few samples of this study predate the infection). Cell type and time point are not known. The chain joins TRBV5-1 to TRBJ1-2; 10 bases are shared with TRBD1. The specimen sequenced was PBMCs or a T cell subset sorted from them (not recorded which). The CDR3 loop reads CASSPGQGFDGYTF. CDR3 DNA sequence: TGCGCCAGCAGCCCGGGACAGGGGTTCGATGGCTACACCTTC.